The 12 T cell receptor beta chains below all came from one sample that was sequenced in a study of T cells in Graves' hyperthyroidism and ophthalmopathy. Amplification of TCR beta CDR3 regions used RNA as the template. The HTBI primer set served for first-round RT-PCR of the TCR CDR3. TCRdb recomputed calls from the multiplex PCR reads with MiXCR, one row per CDR3 protein. The sample holds around 290,000 distinct CDR3 sequences, about an eighth seen once. Sequencing was carried out using blood. The receptors were gathered from a woman in her 30s with Graves' hyperthyroidism that later progressed to Graves' ophthalmopathy.

Worth noting for this clonotype: A read error is possible here, since a much larger clone lies one base away. The chain uses TRBV3-1 and TRBJ2-3; TRBD1 might be the D (5 bases). V was trimmed by 1 base and J by 0 bases, leaving 8 bases between them. Germline values: CDR1 LGHDT, CDR2 YNNKEL (reference sequence). The CDR3 length is 15 residues. CDR3 sequence (DNA): TGTGCCAGCAGCCAAGCAGGGTCTAGCACAGATACGCAGTATTTT. Its translation is CASSQAGSSTDTQYF.

This clonotype was recorded at least ten times. The chain is built from TRBV6-6 and TRBJ2-1; TRBD2 matches at 8 bases. Germline lookup yields CDR1 MNHNY and CDR2 SVGAGI (reference sequence). The junction had 1 base not matched to a gene; V was cut back by 2 bases and J by 7 bases. This CDR3 is 13 amino acids long. CDR3 region: CASSYASGNEQFF. The CDR3 nucleotides are TGTGCCAGCAGTTACGCTAGCGGGAATGAGCAGTTCTTC.

This clonotype was counted at least ten times. V and J are TRBV28 and TRBJ1-2; 8 bases are a match to TRBD1. This CDR3 has 14 residues. Germline V lookup: CDR1 MDHEN, CDR2 SYDVKM. V shed 6 bases, J shed 8 bases, and the junction held 11 bases outside the gene matches. The CDR3 reads CASRVIDRGEGYTF. The CDR3 bases are TGTGCCAGCAGGGTTATAGACAGGGGTGAAGGCTACACCTTC.

This clonotype was recorded many times. J is TRBJ1-2 and V is TRBV6-1; D gene ambiguous. The V and J ends lost 2 bases and 6 bases respectively, with 4 bases between them. The germline CDR1 and CDR2 sequences are MNHNS and SASEGT. The CDR3 covers 11 residues. CDR3 in amino acids: CASSEIHGYTF. CDR3 nucleotide sequence: TGTGCCAGCAGTGAAATCCATGGCTACACCTTC.

This clonotype was counted at least ten times. The chain links TRBV20-1 to TRBJ1-1; D may be TRBD1 (5 bases). CDR1 and CDR2 from the germline V gene are DFQATT and SNEGSKA (reference sequence). The CDR3 has 13 amino acids. Trimming shortened V by 6 bases and J by 2 bases, and 13 bases separated the two germline ends. The CDR3 region is CSARLGPNTEAFF. The DNA for the CDR3 is TGCAGTGCCCGCCTGGGGCCAAACACTGAAGCTTTCTTT.

This clonotype was recorded many times. The chain employs TRBV6-2 or TRBV6-3 and TRBJ2-7, with 10 nucleotides matching TRBD2. The CDR3 runs to 17 residues. V shed 0 bases, J shed 3 bases, and the junction held 8 bases outside the gene matches. Looked up from germline, CDR1 is MNHEY and CDR2 is SVGEGT. This CDR3 reads CASSYSESSGRLYEQYF. The CDR3 coding sequence is TGTGCCAGCAGTTACTCGGAATCTAGCGGGAGACTCTACGAGCAGTACTTC.

The chain uses TRBV6-1 and TRBJ2-6; D unclear. Between the trimmed V and J ends, which lost 4 bases and 0 bases, there was a span of 4 bases. CDR1 is MNHNS and CDR2 is SASEGT in the germline V gene. This CDR3 has 14 residues. The CDR3 loop reads CASSGDSGANVLTF. CDR3 coding DNA: TGTGCCAGCAGTGGGGACTCTGGGGCCAACGTCCTGACTTTC.

Worth noting for this clonotype: A much larger clone lies one base from this, so it may be a read error. This chain connects TRBV7-9 to TRBJ2-1; D is undetermined. The CDR3 contains 12 residues. Germline lookup yields CDR1 SEHNR and CDR2 FQNEAQ (reference sequence). V lost 6 bases and J lost 2, with 5 bases in between. CDR3 nucleotides: TGTGCCAGCAGATCCACCTACAATGAGCAGTTCTTC. Translating gives CASRSTYNEQFF.

At least ten counts were recorded for this clonotype. J is TRBJ2-7 and V is TRBV10-3; 7 bases align to TRBD1. The ends lost 7 bases at V and 1 base at J; junction bases unmatched: 4. CDR3 size: 13 residues. The germline V gene encodes CDR1 ENHRY and CDR2 SYGVKD. This CDR3 is CAITGTASYEQYF. The CDR3 nucleotides are TGTGCCATCACCGGGACAGCTTCCTACGAGCAGTACTTC.

The sample holds many counts of this clonotype. CDR3 bases: TGTGCCAGCAGCTTAGGTGACAGGGGTTACAATGAGCAGTTCTTC. This translates into CASSLGDRGYNEQFF. V and J are TRBV7-8 and TRBJ2-1; 8 nucleotides align to TRBD1. Germline V gene sequence: CDR1 SGHVS, CDR2 FQNEAQ. V lost 1 base and J lost 4; bases outside the gene matches: 3. CDR3 size: 15 residues.

This clonotype has ten or more counts. The V and J genes are TRBV28 and TRBJ1-2, with D tentatively TRBD1 (6 bases). The CDR3 is 14 amino acids. Trimming cost V 5 bases and J 10 bases, with 20 bases left between them. Germline values: CDR1 MDHEN, CDR2 SYDVKM. The CDR3 protein is CASSADRSANDYTF. CDR3 nucleotide sequence: TGTGCCAGCAGTGCCGACAGGTCGGCCAATGACTACACCTTC.

This clonotype has only one observation. This chain connects TRBV9 to TRBJ1-1; D ambiguous. This CDR3 is built from 15 residues. The V end was cut by 4 bases, the J end by 3 bases, with 16 bases between. Germline CDR1 SGDLS, CDR2 YYNGEE. For the CDR3, the DNA is TGTGCCAGCAGCTTAAAAGCCCTGGGTGACACTGAAGCTTTCTTT. Its translation is CASSLKALGDTEAFF.